The 2 T cell receptor beta chains presented below share a single source sample, sequenced in a study of blood T cell repertoires in COVID-19. Data came from immunoSEQ multiplex PCR; TCRdb stores just in-frame clones and leaves some out. The sample lists a few hundred thousand clones, about 85% occurring once. The source material was PBMCs or T cells enriched from blood (not recorded which). The source of these receptors is a man aged 35 to 55 who had recovered from COVID-19.

The chain employs TRBV5-1 and TRBJ2-5, with 8 bases aligning to TRBD1. Germline V gene lookup returns CDR1 SGHRS and CDR2 YFSETQ. The V gene end was trimmed by 2 bases and the J gene end by 2 bases; junction bases not matched to a gene: 20. The CDR3 is 20 residues long. The CDR3 DNA reads as TGCGCCAGCAGCTTTAGGGACAGGCCTGGTTTGGGCACCTCTCAAGAGACCCAGTACTTC. Translating gives CASSFRDRPGLGTSQETQYF. Supplemented by reference TRBV5-1 and TRBJ2-5, the full variable domain reads KAGVTQTPRYLIKTRGQQVTLSCSPISGHRSVSWYQQTPGQGLQFLFEYFSETQRNKGNFPGRFSGRQFSNSRSEMNVSTLELGDSALYLCASSFRDRPGLGTSQETQYFGPGTRLLVL.

This sequence joins TRBV6-2 or TRBV6-3 and TRBJ2-7; 14 bases line up with TRBD2. The V and J ends lost 5 bases and 9 bases, in that order; junction bases with no gene match: 9. Looked up from germline, CDR1 is MNHEY and CDR2 is SVGEGT. The CDR3 extends over 15 amino acids. Written as DNA, the CDR3 is TGTGCCAGCAGTGGGACTAGCGGGAGTCTACGGTGGCAGTACTTC. This sequence encodes CASSGTSGSLRWQYF.